The 31 T cell receptor beta chains below come from one sample, sequenced in a study of blood T cell repertoires in COVID-19. The data were produced by immunoSEQ multiplex PCR, yet TCRdb's version contains in-frame clones alone and is incomplete. The sample yields 200,000 to 250,000 clones, 88% seen once. The sample comprised PBMCs or T cells enriched from blood (not recorded which). Receptors originate from a woman between 50 and 59 years old with acute COVID-19.

The table lists this clone with a count of one. J is TRBJ1-1 and V is TRBV7-8, with TRBD1 identical over 7 bases. Germline V CDR1 and CDR2: SGHVS, FQNEAQ. V shed 5 bases and J 0 bases; nucleotides not matched to a gene: 9. The length of the CDR3 is 16 residues. CDR3 DNA: TGTGCCAGCAGCCCCGACAGGGTTAGACTGAACACTGAAGCTTTCTTT. It encodes CASSPDRVRLNTEAFF.

This sequence joins TRBV18 and TRBJ1-4; D possibly corresponds to TRBD1 (6 bases). V shed 8 bases and J shed 4 bases, with 14 bases lying between them. The CDR3 is 14 amino acids. Germline loops: CDR1 KGHSH, CDR2 LQKENI. This chain's CDR3 is CASAGGPGNEKLFF. The CDR3 DNA sequence: TGTGCCAGCGCCGGGGGGCCTGGTAATGAAAAACTGTTTTTT.

This chain links TRBV6-1 with TRBJ2-2; TRBD2 matches 10 bases. The V and J ends lost 4 bases and 1 base, in that order; junction bases with no gene match: 3. The germline V gene has CDR1 MNHNS and CDR2 SASEGT. The length of the CDR3 is 16 residues. DNA for the CDR3: TGTGCCAGCAGTGGGTGGACTAGCGGGAACACCGGGGAGCTGTTTTTT. Its translation is CASSGWTSGNTGELFF.

This clone was observed a single time. The rearrangement joins TRBV7-2 to TRBJ2-1; 7 bases are shared with TRBD2. V trimming: 8 bases; J trimming: 0 bases; junction bases outside the gene matches: 7. Germline CDR1 is SGHTA and CDR2 is FQGNSA. The length of the CDR3 is 15 residues. The CDR3: CASSPGGSSYNEQFF. The CDR3 DNA reads as TGTGCCAGCTCACCGGGCGGGAGCTCCTACAATGAGCAGTTCTTC.

This clone has just a few counts. The genes are TRBV27 and TRBJ2-7; 9 nucleotides agree with TRBD1. With 6 bases clipped from V and 5 bases from J, the junction kept 14 bases outside the gene matches. Germline V CDR1 and CDR2: MNHEY, SMNVEV (reference sequence). The CDR3 spans 16 residues. The CDR3 DNA is TGTGCCAGCAGATCCCCGGGGACAGGGTCCTCTCACGAGCAGTACTTC. It codes for CASRSPGTGSSHEQYF.

The gene calls are TRBV5-1 and TRBJ2-1; 13 nucleotides line up with TRBD2. With V trimmed by 5 bases and J by 6 bases, 8 bases remained unmatched. This CDR3 is built from 16 residues. CDR1 is SGHRS, CDR2 YFSETQ, per germline. The CDR3 DNA follows: TGCGCCAGCAGTCCTTCGGGACTAGCGGGGCTCAATGAGCAGTTCTTC. Its protein product is CASSPSGLAGLNEQFF.

This chain links TRBV5-4 with TRBJ1-2; D is undetermined. This CDR3 contains 15 residues. V was trimmed by 0 bases and J by 3 bases, leaving 12 bases between them. CDR1 SGHNT and CDR2 YYREEE come from the germline V gene (reference sequence). CDR3 bases: TGTGCCAGCAGCTTGGTAGAGGTGCGGGACTATGGCTACACCTTC. This gives the protein CASSLVEVRDYGYTF.

The V call is TRBV4-2, the J call TRBJ1-6; maybe TRBD1 (5 bases). The CDR3 runs 18 residues. V was trimmed by 2 bases and J by 9 bases, leaving 23 bases between them. CDR1 is LGHNA and CDR2 is YNFKEQ in the germline V gene. The CDR3 spells CASSQPRAGLARVSPLHF. CDR3 DNA: TGTGCCAGCAGCCAACCTAGAGCGGGGCTCGCTCGGGTTTCACCCCTCCACTTT.

V is TRBV9 and J is TRBJ1-2; tentatively, D is TRBD1 (6 bases). Germline V CDR1 and CDR2: SGDLS, YYNGEE. The CDR3 spans 15 residues. V lost 3 bases and J lost 0, with 12 bases in between. CDR3 loop: CASSEATGSNYGYTF. For the CDR3, the DNA is TGTGCCAGCAGCGAAGCGACAGGTTCTAACTATGGCTACACCTTC.

The chain couples TRBV21-1 to TRBJ1-1; the table's D call TRBD1 went unverified against the DNA. TRBV21-1 has pseudogene status. The CDR3 has 16 amino acids. The chain's CDR3 is CASSNLKDRLDAEAFF. The CDR3 region has the DNA TGTGCCAGCAGCAACCTGAAGGACAGGTTGGACGCTGAAGCTTTCTTT.

This sequence joins TRBV28 and TRBJ1-1; 10 nucleotides align to TRBD1. CDR1 is MDHEN, CDR2 SYDVKM, per germline. Trimming cost V 4 bases and J 5 bases; bases outside gene matches: 7. This CDR3 has 15 residues. The CDR3 coding sequence is TGTGCCAGCAGTTCCGCTGGACAGGGGGAGACTGAAGCTTTCTTT. Translation gives CASSSAGQGETEAFF.

The chain is built from TRBV30 and TRBJ1-4, with D possibly matching TRBD1 (5 bases). The germline V and J ends were trimmed by 0 bases and 4 bases, with 9 bases remaining between them. The germline V gene encodes CDR1 GTSNPN and CDR2 SVGIG (reference sequence). CDR3 size: 14 residues. As DNA, the CDR3 is TGTGCCTGGAGTGTAAGCAGGGTTAATGAAAAACTGTTTTTT. This sequence encodes CAWSVSRVNEKLFF.

This clone was seen only once. The chain carries TRBV15 and TRBJ1-5; D perhaps matches TRBD1 (5 bases). V was shortened by 0 bases and J by 5 bases, with 11 bases between the two germline ends. The CDR3 is made up of 15 amino acids. From germline, CDR1 is LNHNV and CDR2 YYDKDF (reference sequence). The CDR3 DNA reads TGTGCCACCAGCAGAGATGGGGGGGGTTATCAGCCCCAGCATTTT. This gives the protein CATSRDGGGYQPQHF.

The V gene is TRBV13, the J gene TRBJ2-1; TRBD2 agrees at 8 bases. With 5 bases clipped from V and 1 base from J, the junction kept 4 bases outside the gene matches. Germline assignment: CDR1 PRHDT and CDR2 FYEKMQ (reference sequence). The CDR3 sequence is 15 residues long. The CDR3, as DNA: TGTGCCAGCAGCCGGACTAGCACTTCCTACAATGAGCAGTTCTTC. It codes for CASSRTSTSYNEQFF.

J is TRBJ2-7 and V is TRBV28, with TRBD1 matching over 10 bases. CDR1 and CDR2 (germline): MDHEN, SYDVKM. CDR3 size: 15 residues. Losses at the gene ends were 6 bases for V and 5 bases for J; bases not matched to a gene: 10. CDR3 DNA: TGTGCCAGCAGACCCCCCGGGACAGGGGCCCACGAGCAGTACTTC. It encodes CASRPPGTGAHEQYF.

This chain links TRBV7-2 with TRBJ1-5; D remains ambiguous. V was trimmed by 3 bases and J by 4 bases, leaving 7 bases between them. Germline V CDR1 and CDR2: SGHTA, FQGNSA. The CDR3 runs to 13 residues. The CDR3 sequence is CASSFDFNQPQHF. The CDR3 DNA follows: TGTGCCAGCAGCTTCGACTTTAATCAGCCCCAGCATTTT. The entire variable domain, with the rest obtained from reference TRBV7-2 and TRBJ1-5, is as follows: GAGVSQSPSNKVTEKGKDVELRCDPISGHTALYWYRQSLGQGLEFLIYFQGNSAPDKSGLPSDRFSAERTGGSVSTLTIQRTQQEDSAVYLCASSFDFNQPQHFGDGTRLSIL.

CDR3 sequence (DNA): TGTGCCAGCTCACCGGGCCGTAGCACAGATACGCAGTATTTT. It specifies CASSPGRSTDTQYF. The rearrangement uses TRBV18 and TRBJ2-3; no definite D call. V gave up 3 bases and J gave up 0 bases, with 7 bases separating them. Germline CDR1 KGHSH, CDR2 LQKENI. The CDR3 extends over 14 amino acids.

This chain links TRBV6-1 with TRBJ2-3, with 7 bases that match TRBD1. Germline CDR1 reads MNHNS; CDR2 reads SASEGT. The CDR3 spans 13 residues. The V segment lost 1 base and the J segment 8 bases; nucleotides outside the gene matches: 3. The CDR3 coding sequence is TGTGCCAGCAGTGAAGGAGGGGGCGCTACGCAGTATTTT. It encodes CASSEGGGATQYF.

The rearrangement uses TRBV11-3 and TRBJ1-2; D not resolved. CDR1 is SGHNT, CDR2 YENEEA, per germline. The CDR3 loop spans 13 amino acids. The ends were cut back, 5 bases at V and 4 bases at J, with 11 bases in the middle. In DNA form, the CDR3 reads TGTGCCAGCAGCGACAAAAACGGCTATGGCTACACCTTC. It yields the protein CASSDKNGYGYTF.

The gene calls are TRBV5-1 and TRBJ2-5; 7 bases match TRBD1. The V gene end was trimmed by 0 bases and the J gene end by 1 base; junction bases not matched to a gene: 0. CDR1 is SGHRS, CDR2 YFSETQ, per germline. This CDR3 has 14 amino acids. The CDR3 DNA reads TGCGCCAGCAGCTTGGGACAGGGCCAAGAGACCCAGTACTTC. It specifies CASSLGQGQETQYF. The full variable domain, its missing parts supplied by reference TRBV5-1 and TRBJ2-5, is KAGVTQTPRYLIKTRGQQVTLSCSPISGHRSVSWYQQTPGQGLQFLFEYFSETQRNKGNFPGRFSGRQFSNSRSEMNVSTLELGDSALYLCASSLGQGQETQYFGPGTRLLVL.

The gene calls are TRBV11-2 and TRBJ2-7, with D hard to call. Germline values: CDR1 SGHAT, CDR2 FQNNGV. The CDR3 sequence is 15 residues long. Trimming pared 0 bases from V and 0 bases from J, leaving 9 bases between. CDR3 in amino acids: CASSLDARSSYEQYF. DNA for the CDR3: TGTGCCAGCAGCTTAGATGCAAGGAGCTCCTACGAGCAGTACTTC. The variable domain in full, completed from reference TRBV11-2 and TRBJ2-7, reads EAGVAQSPRYKIIEKRQSVAFWCNPISGHATLYWYQQILGQGPKLLIQFQNNGVVDDSQLPKDRFSAERLKGVDSTLKIQPAKLEDSAVYLCASSLDARSSYEQYFGPGTRLTVT.

The chain employs TRBV7-3 and TRBJ1-2; no clear D gene. The germline V gene has CDR1 SGHTA and CDR2 FQGTGA. CDR3 length: 14 residues. The V end was cut by 5 bases, the J end by 6 bases, with 16 bases between. CDR3 protein: CASSPRTQADGYTF. CDR3 coding DNA: TGTGCCAGCAGCCCCCGGACTCAAGCGGATGGCTACACCTTC.

This chain uses TRBV28 with TRBJ1-1; D gene ambiguous. The ends were cut back, 3 bases at V and 5 bases at J, with 10 bases in the middle. The CDR3 loop spans 13 amino acids. Germline V gene lookup returns CDR1 MDHEN and CDR2 SYDVKM. The chain's CDR3 is CASSFPSGTEAFF. The CDR3 DNA reads as TGTGCCAGCAGTTTCCCCTCAGGAACTGAAGCTTTCTTT.

The V call is TRBV3-1 (or the pseudogene TRBV3-2), the J call TRBJ1-1; D may be TRBD1 (5 bases). Germline-derived CDR1 and CDR2 are LGHDT and YNNKEL (reference sequence). Trimming shortened V by 4 bases and J by 2 bases, and 14 bases separated the two germline ends. There are 15 residues in the CDR3. The CDR3 DNA is TGTGCCAGCAGCCCCCGAGGGAGGGGTAACACTGAAGCTTTCTTT. Encoded protein: CASSPRGRGNTEAFF.

The chain carries TRBV7-8 and TRBJ2-7; no reliable D call. Per the germline V gene, CDR1 is SGHVS and CDR2 is FQNEAQ. Trimming removed 1 base from V and 2 bases from J, with 12 bases in between. The CDR3 length is 15 residues. CDR3: CASSLGAMAAYEQYF. For the CDR3, the DNA is TGTGCCAGCAGCTTAGGAGCCATGGCGGCCTACGAGCAGTACTTC. Together with reference TRBV7-8 and TRBJ2-7, the CDR3 gives the full variable domain: GAGVSQSPRYKVAKRGQDVALRCDPISGHVSLFWYQQALGQGPEFLTYFQNEAQLDKSGLPSDRFFAERPEGSVSTLKIQRTQQEDSAVYLCASSLGAMAAYEQYFGPGTRLTVT.

The rearrangement uses TRBV28 and TRBJ2-3; D perhaps matches TRBD2 (7 bases). Germline V gene lookup returns CDR1 MDHEN and CDR2 SYDVKM. The V end lost 7 bases, the J end lost 7 bases, and 24 bases lay between the germline ends. The CDR3 has 16 amino acids. The CDR3 DNA reads as TGTGCCAGCACCTTAGGGGGAGGGTCCTTATCAAATACGCAGTATTTT. Translating it yields CASTLGGGSLSNTQYF. The complete variable domain, with remaining parts taken from reference TRBV28 and TRBJ2-3, reads DVKVTQSSRYLVKRTGEKVFLECVQDMDHENMFWYRQDPGLGLRLIYFSYDVKMKEKGDIPEGYSVSREKKERFSLILESASTNQTSMYLCASTLGGGSLSNTQYFGPGTRLTVL.

The chain recombines TRBV7-9 with TRBJ2-1; TRBD2 agrees at 13 bases. CDR3 length equals 14 residues. The germline V gene encodes CDR1 SEHNR and CDR2 FQNEAQ (reference sequence). V trimming: 10 bases; J trimming: 6 bases; junction bases outside the gene matches: 6. CDR3 nucleotides: TGTGCCATCCCACTAGCGGGAGGGCTCAATGAGCAGTTCTTC. Amino acids: CAIPLAGGLNEQFF.

The V call is TRBV6-6, the J call TRBJ1-4; D unclear. The CDR3 length is 14 residues. V lost 4 bases, J lost 0 bases, and 6 bases lay in between. CDR1 is MNHNY and CDR2 is SVGAGI in the germline V gene (reference sequence). The CDR3 loop reads CASSSPATNEKLFF. In DNA form, the CDR3 reads TGTGCCAGCAGTTCCCCTGCAACTAATGAAAAACTGTTTTTT.

The rearrangement uses TRBV7-8 and TRBJ2-2, with TRBD1 matching 8 bases. Germline lookup yields CDR1 SGHVS and CDR2 FQNEAQ. V shed 5 bases and J 2 bases; nucleotides not matched to a gene: 7. The CDR3 has 16 amino acids. CDR3 loop: CASSPRTGINTGELFF. For the CDR3, the DNA is TGTGCCAGCAGCCCCCGGACAGGGATCAACACCGGGGAGCTGTTTTTT.

The chain has TRBV10-3 and TRBJ1-2, with D perhaps TRBD1 (6 bases). This CDR3 is built from 16 residues. V was cut by 5 bases and J by 0 bases, with 16 bases left in between. Germline CDR1 ENHRY, CDR2 SYGVKD. The CDR3 sequence is CAISRDGTPSNYGYTF. Written as DNA, the CDR3 is TGTGCCATCAGTCGAGACGGGACACCGTCTAACTATGGCTACACCTTC.

The V and J genes are TRBV19 and TRBJ2-7; D unclear. Per the germline V gene, CDR1 is LNHDA and CDR2 is SQIVND (reference sequence). Trimming removed 5 bases at V and 7 bases at J, with 15 bases between. The CDR3 is made up of 13 amino acids. The CDR3 region is CASSWSPAGEQYF. The CDR3 coding sequence is TGTGCCAGTAGTTGGTCCCCGGCCGGGGAGCAGTACTTC.